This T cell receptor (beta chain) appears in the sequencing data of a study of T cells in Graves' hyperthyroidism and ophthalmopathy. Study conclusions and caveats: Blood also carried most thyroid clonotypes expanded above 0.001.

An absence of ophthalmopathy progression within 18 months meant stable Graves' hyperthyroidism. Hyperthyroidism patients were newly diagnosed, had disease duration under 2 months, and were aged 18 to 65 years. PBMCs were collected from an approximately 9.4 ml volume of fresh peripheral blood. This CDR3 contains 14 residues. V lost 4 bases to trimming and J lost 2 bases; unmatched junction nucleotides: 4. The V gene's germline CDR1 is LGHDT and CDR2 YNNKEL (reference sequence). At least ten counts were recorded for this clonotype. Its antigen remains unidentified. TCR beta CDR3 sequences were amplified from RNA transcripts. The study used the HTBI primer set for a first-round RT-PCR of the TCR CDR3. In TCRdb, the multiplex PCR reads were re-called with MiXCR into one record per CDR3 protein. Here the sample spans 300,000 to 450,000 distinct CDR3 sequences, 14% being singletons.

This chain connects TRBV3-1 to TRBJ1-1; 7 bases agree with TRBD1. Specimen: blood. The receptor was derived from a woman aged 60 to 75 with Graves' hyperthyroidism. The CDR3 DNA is TGTGCCAGCAGCCCAAGGGACAGCAACACTGAAGCTTTCTTT. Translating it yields CASSPRDSNTEAFF.